The 17 T cell receptor beta chains in this list originate from one sample, sequenced in a study of identifying expanded T cells in peripheral blood. Produced via immunoSEQ multiplex PCR; TCRdb's table is partial and in-frame only. Of under 150,000 clones listed, 75% to 90% were seen once; the top ten hold 7% to 10%. Specimen: blood. The receptors were sampled from a person between 18 and 70 years old in good health.

The V gene is TRBV28, the J gene TRBJ1-2; no definite D call. Trimming shortened V by 7 bases and J by 2 bases, and 14 bases separated the two germline ends. The germline CDR1 and CDR2 sequences are MDHEN and SYDVKM. This CDR3 is 14 amino acids long. DNA for the CDR3: TGTGCCAGCACGGGCAGTGTAAGAAACTATGGCTACACCTTC. Amino acid sequence: CASTGSVRNYGYTF.

This chain joins TRBV9 and TRBJ2-1; 9 bases agree with TRBD2. CDR1 is SGDLS and CDR2 is YYNGEE in the germline V gene. Germline trimming cut 0 bases from V and 1 base from J; bases unmatched to any gene: 5. The CDR3 consists of 17 residues. In DNA form, the CDR3 reads TGTGCCAGCAGCGTAGATGGCGGGAGGGCGTCCTACAATGAGCAGTTCTTC. Translating it yields CASSVDGGRASYNEQFF.

A single count supports this clone. The chain couples TRBV6-6 to TRBJ1-3; 8 nucleotides agree with TRBD1. The germline gives CDR1 MNHNY, CDR2 SVGAGI (reference sequence). V lost 4 bases to trimming and J lost 5 bases; unmatched junction nucleotides: 7. This CDR3 spans 15 amino acids. Written as DNA, the CDR3 is TGTGCCAGCAGTTTGGACAGGGTTTCCAGAAACACCATATATTTT. Its protein product is CASSLDRVSRNTIYF.

This rearrangement joins TRBV7-3 to TRBJ2-5; 11 bases fit TRBD2. The junction had 5 bases not matched to a gene; V was cut back by 2 bases and J by 0 bases. This CDR3 is 17 amino acids long. Germline V gives CDR1 SGHTA, CDR2 FQGTGA. The CDR3 region has the DNA TGTGCCAGCAGCTTATCCCTGACTAGCGGGAACCAAGAGACCCAGTACTTC. It specifies CASSLSLTSGNQETQYF.

The chain links TRBV5-6 to TRBJ1-5; 7 bases fit TRBD1. Per the germline V gene, CDR1 is SGHDT and CDR2 is YYEEEE. The CDR3 length is 15 residues. J gave up 4 bases and V 0 bases, and 4 bases lay outside the gene matches. As DNA, the CDR3 is TGTGCCAGCAGCTTGGAGGGGGCATCGAATCAGCCCCAGCATTTT. Translated, it gives CASSLEGASNQPQHF.

V usage is TRBV7-9 and J usage is TRBJ2-7, with 10 bases aligning to TRBD1. V was clipped by 11 bases and J by 7 bases; unmatched bases: 8. CDR1 is SEHNR, CDR2 FQNEAQ, per germline (reference sequence). The CDR3 is 12 amino acids. The CDR3 bases are TGTGCCTCACGGACAGGGGGGGAAGAGCAGTACTTC. Protein: CASRTGGEEQYF.

The chain couples TRBV19 to TRBJ1-1; D is unresolved. This CDR3 is built from 13 residues. V was shortened by 6 bases and J by 2 bases, with 10 bases between the two germline ends. CDR1 and CDR2 from the germline V gene are LNHDA and SQIVND (reference sequence). CDR3 sequence reads: CASSLQINTEAFF. Written as DNA, the CDR3 is TGTGCCAGTAGCTTACAGATAAACACTGAAGCTTTCTTT. Variable domain in full (rest from reference TRBV19 and TRBJ1-1): DGGITQSPKYLFRKEGQNVTLSCEQNLNHDAMYWYRQDPGQGLRLIYYSQIVNDFQKGDIAEGYSVSREKKESFPLTVTSAQKNPTAFYLCASSLQINTEAFFGQGTRLTVV.

The chain joins TRBV7-9 to TRBJ1-6, with D unresolved. The CDR3 totals 14 residues. V dropped 1 base and J dropped 15 bases, with 16 bases sitting between them. CDR1 is SEHNR, CDR2 FQNEAQ, per germline (reference sequence). CDR3 bases: TGTGCCAGCAGCTTAGATGCGCGAGGGCATCTCCTCCACTTT. This encodes CASSLDARGHLLHF.

The J gene is TRBJ1-5, the V gene TRBV4-3; the D is unclear. Germline V gene lookup returns CDR1 LGHNA and CDR2 YSLEER. The V end was cut by 0 bases, the J end by 6 bases, with 6 bases between. This CDR3 spans 13 amino acids. The chain's CDR3 is CASSQDGSQPQHF. The CDR3 DNA follows: TGCGCCAGCAGCCAAGATGGGAGTCAGCCCCAGCATTTT.

The chain uses TRBV5-4 and TRBJ2-5; no firm D call. Germline CDR1 reads SGHNT; CDR2 reads YYREEE (reference sequence). The ends were cut back, 2 bases at V and 0 bases at J, with 11 bases in the middle. The CDR3 runs to 15 residues. The CDR3 region has the DNA TGTGCCAGCAGCTTCGGCAGGTCAGACCAAGAGACCCAGTACTTC. Translating gives CASSFGRSDQETQYF.

The chain employs TRBV7-8 and TRBJ1-1; the D gene is possibly TRBD1 (6 bases). This CDR3 is built from 14 residues. Trimming took off 4 bases at V and 5 bases at J, with 14 bases between the two ends. From germline, CDR1 is SGHVS and CDR2 FQNEAQ. The CDR3, as DNA: TGTGCCAGCAGCTCAGCAGGGGTTAGAACTGAAGCTTTCTTT. It yields the protein CASSSAGVRTEAFF.

This chain links TRBV7-2 with TRBJ2-3; D remains ambiguous. The V end lost 0 bases, the J end lost 2 bases, and 0 bases lay between the germline ends. The germline V gene encodes CDR1 SGHTA and CDR2 FQGNSA. The length of the CDR3 is 12 residues. The CDR3 DNA sequence: TGTGCCAGCAGCTTAGCCACAGATACGCAGTATTTT. Amino acids: CASSLATDTQYF.

The gene calls are TRBV18 and TRBJ1-5; D is unclear. Trimming took off 3 bases at V and 7 bases at J, with 7 bases between the two ends. The CDR3 consists of 12 residues. Germline CDR1 is KGHSH and CDR2 is LQKENI. CDR3 DNA sequence: TGTGCCAGCTCACCGGCAAACCAGCCCCAGCATTTT. Its protein is CASSPANQPQHF.

The V gene is TRBV2, the J gene TRBJ2-3; D unresolved. V shed 4 bases and J shed 0 bases, with 2 bases lying between them. Germline values: CDR1 SNHLY, CDR2 FYNNEI. The CDR3 has 12 residues. This CDR3 is CASSGSTDTQYF. CDR3 DNA: TGTGCCAGCAGTGGGAGCACAGATACGCAGTATTTT.

The chain has TRBV2 and TRBJ1-1, with D tentatively TRBD1 (5 bases). The CDR3 contains 13 residues. The germline gives CDR1 SNHLY, CDR2 FYNNEI. Trimming stripped 3 bases from V and 4 bases from J, with 9 bases between. This CDR3 is CASSDDSGTEAFF. For the CDR3, the DNA is TGTGCCAGCAGTGACGACAGTGGCACTGAAGCTTTCTTT.

This clone appeared a single time. This chain connects TRBV28 to TRBJ1-2, with D unresolved. This CDR3 has 14 amino acids. Germline CDR1 MDHEN, CDR2 SYDVKM. Trimming removed 1 base from V and 3 bases from J, with 9 bases in between. The CDR3 DNA is TGTGCCAGCAGTTTATCCCGCTCCGACTATGGCTACACCTTC. Translation: CASSLSRSDYGYTF.

The chain carries TRBV4-3 and TRBJ1-1; 7 bases are a match to TRBD1. Germline-derived CDR1 and CDR2 are LGHNA and YSLEER. J was trimmed by 3 bases and V by 6 bases; bases with no gene match: 7. This CDR3 is built from 14 residues. CDR3 amino acids: CASRPTGRYTEAFF. The CDR3 nucleotides read TGCGCCAGCAGACCGACAGGGAGATACACTGAAGCTTTCTTT.